What follows is one T cell receptor (beta chain) and its context. No antigen is known for it. The sample belongs to a study of beta chain features in type 1 diabetes. All of the isolated RNA was reverse transcribed, so expressed TCRB transcripts were sequenced. Assay used: immunoSEQ multiplex PCR; TCRdb lists only in-frame clones, some missing. The table shows about 330,000 clones, with roughly 9.6% occurring only once. The authors sorted CD4+ naive, central memory, regulatory and stem cell-like memory cells via CD45RO/CCR7/CD25/CD127/CD95/CD27. CDR3 size: 15 residues. Germline values: CDR1 SGHTA, CDR2 FQGTGA. Trimming at V came to 2 bases and at J to 0 bases, leaving 2 bases not matched to a gene. Study results and caveats: cDNA-based reads could over-represent cells with high TCR expression. A potential PCR bias toward shorter templates would be equal in patient and control samples.

Source material: naive CD4+ T cells from blood. V usage is TRBV7-3 and J usage is TRBJ2-7; TRBD2 agrees at 9 bases. The clonotype comes from a woman aged 25 to 39 in good health. The CDR3 loop is CASSLAGGSSYEQYF. In nucleotides, the CDR3 is TGTGCCAGCAGCTTAGCGGGAGGGAGCTCCTACGAGCAGTACTTC.